This T cell receptor beta chain was identified during a study of control samples from healthy donors and cancer patients. The CDR3 is 14 residues long. V was pared by 1 base and J by 5 bases, with 11 bases between. Germline V CDR1 and CDR2: SGHTA, FQGTGA. Sequencing used immunoSEQ multiplex PCR; TCRdb keeps in-frame clones, though not all of them. The sample holds approximately 150,000 clones, around 90% seen once. Sequencing input: blood. This chain connects TRBV7-3 to TRBJ1-1; D possibly corresponds to TRBD1 (5 bases). This receptor was identified in a man aged 25 to 40 in good health. The CDR3 DNA reads as TGTGCCAGCAGCTTAAACGGGGGAATAACTGAAGCTTTCTTT. Protein product: CASSLNGGITEAFF. The full variable domain, rest sourced from reference TRBV7-3 and TRBJ1-1, is GAGVSQTPSNKVTEKGKYVELRCDPISGHTALYWYRQSLGQGPEFLIYFQGTGAADDSGLPNDRFFAVRPEGSVSTLKIQRTERGDSAVYLCASSLNGGITEAFFGQGTRLTVV.